The 31 T cell receptor beta chains in this list originate from one sample, sequenced in a study of blood T cells in healthy people across ages (dated by TCRdb to between 2014 and 2017). The library came from 5' RACE. The run used an Illumina HiSeq 2500. A second PCR of 7 to 11 cycles was performed with a sample-barcoded 5' primer and a J-beta primer mix. The public reads were reprocessed in TCRdb via fastp at Q25 and MiXCR, keeping in-frame beta chains. Merged by CDR3 protein, the rows form single entries marked with the most common genes and DNA. In this sample the table shows 1.2 million to 1.5 million distinct CDR3 sequences, 59% of which occur a single time. The ten largest account for roughly 7% of the sample. Sequencing was carried out using blood. The receptor set was obtained from a man aged 18 to 29 in good health.

This clonotype came up a few times. The chain couples TRBV6-1 to TRBJ2-7; a weak D match, TRBD2 (5 bases). The CDR3 loop spans 14 amino acids. Germline V lookup: CDR1 MNHNS, CDR2 SASEGT. V was shortened by 0 bases and J by 3 bases, with 9 bases between the two germline ends. The CDR3, as DNA: TGTGCCAGCAGTGAAGCGCGGGTCTTCTACGAGCAGTACTTC. Its protein is CASSEARVFYEQYF.

V gene TRBV27 combines with J gene TRBJ2-7; 7 bases line up with TRBD1. Germline CDR1 and CDR2: MNHEY and SMNVEV (reference sequence). Losses at the gene ends were 5 bases for V and 1 base for J; bases not matched to a gene: 8. This CDR3 has 15 residues. In nucleotides, the CDR3 is TGTGCCAGCAGTCCCTTGGGACAGTTATCCTACGAGCAGTACTTC. As protein: CASSPLGQLSYEQYF.

This clonotype came up a few times. The gene calls are TRBV7-2 and TRBJ1-1; D ambiguous. Germline V gives CDR1 SGHTA, CDR2 FQGNSA. The CDR3 loop spans 13 amino acids. Trimming stripped 3 bases from V and 4 bases from J, with 9 bases between. The CDR3 loop reads CASSFRVLTEAFF. The CDR3 bases are TGTGCCAGCAGCTTTCGTGTCCTCACTGAAGCTTTCTTT.

The chain couples TRBV3-1 to TRBJ1-4, with D possibly TRBD1 on 6 matching bases. This CDR3 spans 15 amino acids. The ends were cut back, 0 bases at V and 8 bases at J, with 13 bases in the middle. From germline, CDR1 is LGHDT and CDR2 YNNKEL (reference sequence). The CDR3 coding sequence is TGTGCCAGCAGCCAAGACAGGGGAAGAAAGGAAAAACTGTTTTTT. This encodes CASSQDRGRKEKLFF.

V gene TRBV15 combines with J gene TRBJ1-6, with D possibly matching TRBD1 (5 bases). The CDR3 sequence is 16 residues long. Germline V gene sequence: CDR1 LNHNV, CDR2 YYDKDF (reference sequence). V shed 0 bases and J shed 9 bases, with 15 bases lying between them. The CDR3 nucleotides read TGTGCCACCAGCAGAGATTTGGACCTAAGGGGTTCACCCCTCCACTTT. This gives the protein CATSRDLDLRGSPLHF.

The V gene is TRBV11-2, the J gene TRBJ1-2; no reliable D call. Trimming took 2 bases from V and 4 from J, leaving 14 bases between them. The CDR3 totals 15 residues. The germline CDR1 and CDR2 sequences are SGHAT and FQNNGV. CDR3: CASSLNRVSSYGYTF. Written as DNA, the CDR3 is TGTGCCAGCAGCTTAAATCGGGTGTCTTCCTATGGCTACACCTTC. The whole variable domain, filled in from reference TRBV11-2 and TRBJ1-2, reads EAGVAQSPRYKIIEKRQSVAFWCNPISGHATLYWYQQILGQGPKLLIQFQNNGVVDDSQLPKDRFSAERLKGVDSTLKIQPAKLEDSAVYLCASSLNRVSSYGYTFGSGTRLTVV.

The gene calls are TRBV7-6 and TRBJ2-3; D uncertain. The CDR3 is 15 amino acids. V gave up 3 bases and J gave up 5 bases, with 15 bases separating them. CDR1 SGHVS and CDR2 FNYEAQ come from the germline V gene. The CDR3 here is CASSLTVNSVDTQYF. CDR3 DNA sequence: TGTGCCAGCAGCTTGACCGTAAACTCCGTAGATACGCAGTATTTT.

This chain uses TRBV10-1 with TRBJ2-3; tentative D call: TRBD2 (5 bases). Germline values: CDR1 WNHNN, CDR2 SYGVQD (reference sequence). The V gene lost 3 bases and the J gene lost 1 base, with 11 bases spanning the gap. This CDR3 has 15 amino acids. The CDR3 DNA reads as TGCGCCAGCAGTGATGGAGGTCTCGGCACAGATACGCAGTATTTT. This sequence encodes CASSDGGLGTDTQYF.

This clonotype was detected only a few times. The V and J genes are TRBV21-1 and TRBJ1-2. TRBV21-1 corresponds to a pseudogene. The CDR3 is made up of 16 amino acids. CDR3 sequence: CASSKRTVVLNYGYTF. For the CDR3, the DNA is TGTGCCAGCAGCAAACGGACGGTTGTACTGAACTATGGCTACACCTTC.

The rearrangement uses TRBV29-1 and TRBJ2-3, with unresolved D. Trimming left V 0 bases short and J 9 bases short, with 16 bases between. Germline CDR1 and CDR2: SQVTM and ANQGSEA. The CDR3 sequence is 14 residues long. Written as DNA, the CDR3 is TGCAGCGTTGAAGATCTAGAGACGGCGAGGACGCAGTATTTT. Amino acids: CSVEDLETARTQYF.

CDR3 residues: CASTKDAGGNTEAFF. The CDR3, as DNA: TGTGCCAGCACCAAGGACGCAGGAGGAAACACTGAAGCTTTCTTT. The rearrangement links TRBV6-2 or TRBV6-3 to TRBJ1-1; the D is unclear. Germline V gives CDR1 MNHEY, CDR2 SVGEGT. With 7 bases removed from V and 2 bases from J, the gap between germline ends came to 17 bases. This CDR3 has 15 amino acids.

This clonotype has just a few counts. The V gene is TRBV6-5, the J gene TRBJ2-6; D is possibly TRBD1 or TRBD2 (6 bases each). The V and J ends lost 2 bases and 2 bases respectively, with 19 bases between them. The germline CDR1 and CDR2 sequences are MNHEY and SVGAGI. There are 19 residues in the CDR3. CDR3 sequence reads: CASSYGGTIPTAGANVLTF. In DNA form, the CDR3 reads TGTGCCAGCAGTTACGGAGGGACAATACCAACCGCTGGGGCCAACGTCCTGACTTTC.

This rearrangement joins TRBV4-1 to TRBJ2-1, with TRBD1 matching over 9 bases. The trim removed 5 bases at V and 9 bases at J, leaving 8 bases unmatched. CDR1 MGHRA and CDR2 YSYEKL come from the germline V gene. CDR3 length: 14 residues. The CDR3 sequence: CASSTGTGLVEQFF. The DNA of the CDR3 is TGCGCCAGCAGCACTGGGACAGGGCTTGTTGAGCAGTTCTTC.

The rearrangement joins TRBV6-1 to TRBJ2-7; 8 bases are a match to TRBD1. This CDR3 spans 15 amino acids. V shed 4 bases, J shed 4 bases, and the junction held 9 bases outside the gene matches. Germline assignment: CDR1 MNHNS and CDR2 SASEGT. The CDR3 protein is CASSAQGASFYEQYF. Here the CDR3 DNA reads TGTGCCAGCAGTGCCCAGGGGGCGTCATTTTACGAGCAGTACTTC.

The J gene is TRBJ2-1, the V gene TRBV4-3; TRBD2 aligns across 10 bases. V lost 0 bases, J lost 2 bases, and 7 bases stayed unmatched. The CDR3 covers 18 residues. Germline values: CDR1 LGHNA, CDR2 YSLEER. CDR3: CASSQDPNLAGAYNEQFF. The CDR3, as DNA: TGCGCCAGCAGCCAAGACCCCAACCTAGCGGGGGCCTACAATGAGCAGTTCTTC.

The chain links TRBV5-4 to TRBJ2-4; D might be TRBD2 (5 bases). The V gene lost 0 bases and the J gene lost 0 bases, with 10 bases spanning the gap. CDR1 is SGHNT, CDR2 YYREEE, per germline (reference sequence). The CDR3 is 16 residues long. CDR3 DNA: TGTGCCAGCAGCTTGGAAGAAGGACTAGCCAAAAACATTCAGTACTTC. It encodes CASSLEEGLAKNIQYF.

This rearrangement joins TRBV7-9 to TRBJ2-5; D could derive from TRBD1 or TRBD2 (6 bases each). The CDR3 is 15 amino acids. The V and J ends lost 5 bases and 1 base respectively, with 14 bases between them. In germline, CDR1 is SEHNR, CDR2 FQNEAQ (reference sequence). The CDR3 DNA is TGTGCCAGCAGCACCCTGGGGGGCAGCCAAGAGACCCAGTACTTC. Amino acids: CASSTLGGSQETQYF. The whole variable domain, filled in from reference TRBV7-9 and TRBJ2-5, reads DTGVSQNPRHKITKRGQNVTFRCDPISEHNRLYWYRQTLGQGPEFLTYFQNEAQLEKSRLLSDRFSAERPKGSFSTLEIQRTEQGDSAMYLCASSTLGGSQETQYFGPGTRLLVL.

The chain recombines TRBV4-1 with TRBJ1-6, with TRBD1 matching 7 bases. The CDR3 has 16 residues. The V segment lost 3 bases and the J segment 6 bases; nucleotides outside the gene matches: 8. Germline-derived CDR1 and CDR2 are MGHRA and YSYEKL. CDR3 loop: CASSQIPGQSNSPLHF. CDR3 nucleotide sequence: TGCGCCAGCAGCCAGATCCCGGGACAGAGTAATTCACCCCTCCACTTT.

This clonotype was detected only a few times. The chain couples TRBV29-1 to TRBJ2-3; D not certain. Trimming took 3 bases from V and 2 from J, leaving 6 bases between them. CDR1 SQVTM and CDR2 ANQGSEA come from the germline V gene. The CDR3 is 12 residues long. Here the CDR3 DNA reads TGCAGCGTTGATGCCCTCACAGATACGCAGTATTTT. Its translation is CSVDALTDTQYF.

The chain carries TRBV7-9 and TRBJ1-1; weak D call: TRBD1 (6 bases). Germline V gene sequence: CDR1 SEHNR, CDR2 FQNEAQ (reference sequence). V was shortened by 1 base and J by 8 bases, with 17 bases between the two germline ends. CDR3 length equals 15 residues. The CDR3 nucleotides are TGTGCCAGCAGCTTAGGACATCCCTCAACAGGGGAAGCTTTCTTT. This encodes CASSLGHPSTGEAFF.

The chain recombines TRBV5-1 with TRBJ2-7; possibly TRBD1 for D (6 bases). Germline values: CDR1 SGHRS, CDR2 YFSETQ. CDR3 size: 13 residues. Trimming took 5 bases from V and 2 from J, leaving 11 bases between them. CDR3 amino acids: CASRYDRTYEQYF. The DNA for the CDR3 is TGCGCCAGCAGGTACGACAGGACCTACGAGCAGTACTTC. Variable domain in full (rest from reference TRBV5-1 and TRBJ2-7): KAGVTQTPRYLIKTRGQQVTLSCSPISGHRSVSWYQQTPGQGLQFLFEYFSETQRNKGNFPGRFSGRQFSNSRSEMNVSTLELGDSALYLCASRYDRTYEQYFGPGTRLTVT.

This clonotype was found a few times. The chain combines TRBV4-1 with TRBJ2-1; 10 bases line up with TRBD2. Looked up from germline, CDR1 is MGHRA and CDR2 is YSYEKL. V was clipped by 2 bases and J by 4 bases; unmatched bases: 5. The length of the CDR3 is 16 residues. The CDR3 coding sequence is TGCGCCAGCAGCCAAAGTATAGCGGGAGGATACAATGAGCAGTTCTTC. Translation: CASSQSIAGGYNEQFF.

Details on this clonotype: One junction end disagrees with the germline gene, perhaps due to a read error. The chain uses TRBV6-6 and TRBJ1-1; D remains ambiguous. This CDR3 region has 15 residues. Germline CDR1 MNHNY, CDR2 SVGAGI (reference sequence). In DNA, the CDR3 is TGTGCCAGCAGTTACTCGCGGGAGATAGGCACTGATGCTTTCTTT. Its translation: CASSYSREIGTDAFF.

Concerning this clonotype: Since the CDR3 does not end with the conserved phenylalanine or tryptophan, this likely comes from a read error. The J gene is TRBJ2-3, the V gene TRBV7-2; the match to TRBD2 covers 8 bases. V lost 2 bases to trimming and J lost 2 bases; unmatched junction nucleotides: 6. Per germline, CDR1 SGHTA and CDR2 FQGNSA. This CDR3 has 16 amino acids. CDR3 nucleotides: TGTGCCAGCAGCTTACAAGTCGGGGGGGTCACAGATACGCAGTATCTT. Protein sequence: CASSLQVGGVTDTQYL.

This clonotype has only a few counts. The chain couples TRBV4-2 to TRBJ2-7; TRBD1 might be the D (5 bases). The V gene's germline CDR1 is LGHNA and CDR2 YNFKEQ. CDR3 length equals 16 residues. The V end was cut by 3 bases, the J end by 1 base, with 16 bases between. The CDR3 here is CASSQSTGDVSYEQYF. The CDR3 DNA reads as TGTGCCAGCAGCCAGAGTACAGGCGACGTATCCTACGAGCAGTACTTC.

This clonotype occurred a few times. CDR3 nucleotide sequence: TGTGCCAGCCGCCCCTGGAACACAGATACGCAGTATTTT. Amino acids: CASRPWNTDTQYF. The chain is built from TRBV6-5 and TRBJ2-3, with D unresolved. Germline values: CDR1 MNHEY, CDR2 SVGAGI. Trimming cost V 8 bases and J 2 bases, with 11 bases left between them. The CDR3 covers 13 residues.

V and J are TRBV10-3 and TRBJ2-7; D possibly corresponds to TRBD2 (6 bases). V was trimmed by 0 bases and J by 3 bases, leaving 18 bases between them. Germline lookup yields CDR1 ENHRY and CDR2 SYGVKD. This CDR3 is 17 amino acids long. The CDR3: CAISESIADIGNYEQYF. In DNA form, the CDR3 reads TGTGCCATCAGTGAGTCCATAGCGGACATCGGAAACTACGAGCAGTACTTC.

The chain links TRBV6-1 to TRBJ2-5; D might be TRBD1 or TRBD2, each matching 7 bases. The germline gives CDR1 MNHNS, CDR2 SASEGT. The CDR3 contains 18 residues. V shed 5 bases and J shed 2 bases, with 24 bases lying between them. CDR3 nucleotides: TGTGCCAGCAGTCCCAGGGGGGGAGAAGGGAGGTGGCAAGAGACCCAGTACTTC. Its protein product is CASSPRGGEGRWQETQYF.

The chain links TRBV20-1 to TRBJ2-2; D is undetermined. CDR3 length: 15 residues. V lost 0 bases and J 0 bases, leaving 8 bases between the germline ends. Germline CDR1 reads DFQATT; CDR2 reads SNEGSKA (reference sequence). Here the CDR3 reads CSARDPAPNTGELFF. The CDR3 region has the DNA TGCAGTGCTAGAGATCCAGCACCGAACACCGGGGAGCTGTTTTTT.

The V and J genes are TRBV27 and TRBJ2-7; D is undetermined. Trimming removed 6 bases at V and 0 bases at J, with 9 bases between. CDR3 length: 13 amino acids. Germline loops: CDR1 MNHEY, CDR2 SMNVEV (reference sequence). CDR3 residues: CASRDFSSYEQYF. CDR3 DNA sequence: TGTGCCAGCAGAGACTTTAGCTCCTACGAGCAGTACTTC.

The DNA of the CDR3 is TGTGCCAGCAGCCCGAACTTAAATCAGCCCCAGCATTTT. Its translation is CASSPNLNQPQHF. This chain links TRBV3-1 with TRBJ1-5; D is unclear. Trimming stripped 4 bases from V and 4 bases from J, with 8 bases between. Germline CDR1 reads LGHDT; CDR2 reads YNNKEL (reference sequence). The length of the CDR3 is 13 residues.